This TCR beta chain was obtained from a study of blood T cell repertoires in COVID-19. Study-level background: The United States, Italy and Spain provided the acute and convalescent COVID-19 samples.

This CDR3 comprises 14 residues. Trimming removed 4 bases from V and 2 bases from J, with 11 bases in between. CDR1 is LGHDT, CDR2 YNNKEL, per germline (reference sequence). Per the study methods: How many nucleated cells were present was estimated from reference gene primer amplification. This table comes from immunoSEQ multiplex PCR, and its TCRdb copy is limited to in-frame clones, with some not included. The V and J calls and clone size were taken over from that table, and D and trimming were inferred from the DNA. The sample records approximately 170,000 clones, 80% to 90% being singletons. This sequence originates from a woman aged 80 or older with COVID-19, enrolled during active disease. This chain links TRBV3-1 (or the pseudogene TRBV3-2) with TRBJ2-5, with D possibly TRBD1 on 6 matching bases. The specimen sequenced was peripheral blood. The CDR3 protein is CASSPRQAQETQYF. DNA of the CDR3: TGTGCCAGCAGCCCCCGACAGGCACAAGAGACCCAGTACTTC.